The rows below give T cell receptor beta chains drawn from one sample of a study of blood T cell repertoires in COVID-19. The table came from immunoSEQ multiplex PCR; TCRdb's copy has only in-frame clones and leaves some out. The data contain about 88,000 clones, roughly 87% of them singletons. Sequenced material: peripheral blood. The receptors shown here come from a male donor with acute or convalescent COVID-19. Both conserved end residues are part of each CDR3. The order of the fields is J gene, CDR3 length, D gene, clone size, V gene, CDR3 protein, CDR3 DNA. D genes are given only for firm matches. The size of a clone is reported for some rows only, either as once, few or many, or as a class for expanded clones.

TRBJ1-6,14,TRBD1,.,TRBV19,CASRRTGGNSPLHF,TGTGCCAGTAGACGGACAGGGGGCAATTCACCCCTCCACTTT
TRBJ1-5,15,TRBD1,.,TRBV27,CASSPGQGASQPQHF,TGTGCCAGCAGTCCGGGACAGGGGGCTTCTCAGCCCCAGCATTTT
TRBJ2-3,20,.,.,TRBV28,CASRSSQGSLHSFGTDTQYF,TGTGCCAGCAGATCCTCACAGGGCAGCTTGCACAGCTTTGGCACAGATACGCAGTATTTT
TRBJ1-5,18,TRBD1,.,TRBV6-9,CASSYPKDRAKKNQPQHF,TGTGCCAGCAGTTATCCCAAGGACAGGGCGAAGAAGAATCAGCCCCAGCATTTT
TRBJ1-6,15,.,.,TRBV11-1,CASSLDGQRNSPLHF,TGTGCCAGCAGCTTAGACGGGCAGCGGAATTCACCCCTCCACTTT
TRBJ1-2,14,TRBD1,.,TRBV2,CASSADRGRRGYTF,TGTGCCAGCAGTGCTGACAGGGGGCGACGGGGCTACACCTTC
TRBJ2-1,15,TRBD2,.,TRBV3-1/TRBV3-2,CASSSYGGGPNEQFF,TGTGCCAGCAGCTCATACGGGGGGGGCCCCAATGAGCAGTTCTTC
TRBJ2-7,15,.,.,TRBV11-2,CASSLGSRGAYEQYF,TGTGCCAGCAGCTTAGGGAGTCGCGGGGCCTACGAGCAGTACTTC
TRBJ2-1,13,.,.,TRBV12-3/TRBV12-4,CASGQVSYNEQFF,TGTGCCAGCGGGCAGGTCTCCTACAATGAGCAGTTCTTC
TRBJ1-1,13,TRBD1,few,TRBV6-5,CASSLGQGAEAFF,TGTGCCAGCAGCCTGGGACAGGGCGCTGAAGCTTTCTTT
TRBJ1-6,15,.,few,TRBV5-6,CASSPPGGSNSPLHF,TGTGCCAGCAGCCCCCCGGGGGGGTCTAATTCACCCCTCCACTTT
TRBJ1-1,15,TRBD1,.,TRBV14,CASSPPTGENTEAFF,TGTGCCAGCAGCCCGCCGACAGGGGAGAACACTGAAGCTTTCTTT
TRBJ1-2,16,TRBD1,.,TRBV19,CASRRPGQGTNYGYTF,TGTGCCAGTAGACGACCGGGACAGGGAACTAACTATGGCTACACCTTC
TRBJ1-4,13,.,.,TRBV7-8,CASSRGGDEKLFF,TGTGCCAGCAGCCGAGGCGGGGATGAAAAACTGTTTTTT
TRBJ2-1,18,TRBD2,few,TRBV5-4,CASSKTSGGFSSYNEQFF,TGTGCCAGCAGCAAAACTAGCGGGGGGTTTAGCTCCTACAATGAGCAGTTCTTC
TRBJ2-5,16,.,.,TRBV5-4,CASSVEQSPIQETQYF,TGTGCCAGCAGCGTCGAGCAAAGTCCAATCCAAGAGACCCAGTACTTC
TRBJ2-7,14,TRBD1,.,TRBV30,CAWSAGQPSYEQYF,TGTGCCTGGAGTGCGGGACAGCCTTCCTACGAGCAGTACTTC
TRBJ2-5,15,TRBD2,.,TRBV9,CASSVVSGGAETQYF,TGTGCCAGCAGCGTAGTCTCGGGGGGGGCGGAGACCCAGTACTTC
TRBJ1-2,12,.,.,TRBV7-9,CASSLTIYGYTF,TGTGCCAGCAGCTTAACTATCTATGGCTACACCTTC
TRBJ1-1,11,.,.,TRBV6-4,CASRSNTEAFF,TGTGCCAGCAGATCAAACACTGAAGCTTTCTTT
TRBJ2-2,19,TRBD2,.,TRBV4-2,CASSQDRTSGGRETGELFF,TGTGCCAGCAGCCAAGACAGGACTAGCGGGGGCCGGGAAACCGGGGAGCTGTTTTTT
TRBJ2-6,16,.,.,TRBV6-2/TRBV6-3,CASSYGRLSGANVLTF,TGTGCCAGCAGTTACGGCAGGCTGTCTGGGGCCAACGTCCTGACTTTC